This passage covers 21 T cell receptor beta chains from one sample sequenced in a study of response to subunit inactivated influenza vaccine. TCRdb reanalysed the RT-PCR reads using MiXCR and keeps one entry per CDR3 protein. The table lists 530,000 or so distinct CDR3 sequences, about 10% of them singletons. Sequenced here: PBMCs from blood, sampled on the day of vaccination. Receptor source: a man aged 50-59 years who received an inactivated influenza vaccine.

The V call is TRBV7-9, the J call TRBJ2-1; D not resolved. The CDR3 covers 11 residues. Trimming took 3 bases from V and 10 from J, leaving 7 bases between them. The germline V gene encodes CDR1 SEHNR and CDR2 FQNEAQ (reference sequence). CDR3 nucleotides: TGTGCCAGCAGCTTCCGGGCCGAGCAGTTCTTC. Protein product: CASSFRAEQFF.

In this sample, this clonotype turned up a few times. The V gene is TRBV5-5, the J gene TRBJ1-1; D is ambiguous. This CDR3 has 15 amino acids. Trimming left V 2 bases short and J 5 bases short, with 16 bases between. CDR1 and CDR2 (germline): SGHKS, YYEKEE (reference sequence). The CDR3 protein is CASSFGLLSGTEAFF. The DNA of the CDR3 is TGTGCCAGCAGCTTCGGGCTTCTCTCGGGGACTGAAGCTTTCTTT.

This clonotype was seen ten or more times. The V gene is TRBV9, the J gene TRBJ1-3, with unresolved D. Trimming left V 0 bases short and J 4 bases short, with 20 bases between. Germline CDR1 SGDLS, CDR2 YYNGEE. The CDR3 sequence is 18 residues long. The CDR3 loop reads CASSVGVGERYRGNTIYF. The CDR3, as DNA: TGTGCCAGCAGCGTAGGAGTCGGCGAACGGTATCGGGGAAACACCATATATTTT. Looking up the rest from reference TRBV9 and TRBJ1-3 gives the full variable domain: DSGVTQTPKHLITATGQRVTLRCSPRSGDLSVYWYQQSLDQGLQFLIQYYNGEERAKGNILERFSAQQFPDLHSELNLSSLELGDSALYFCASSVGVGERYRGNTIYFGEGSWLTVV.

This clonotype was seen more than once but under ten times. The V call is TRBV4-3, the J call TRBJ2-1; 13 bases agree with TRBD2. The CDR3 totals 19 residues. Germline V gene sequence: CDR1 LGHNA, CDR2 YSLEER. J was trimmed by 3 bases and V by 2 bases; bases with no gene match: 10. Here the CDR3 DNA reads TGCGCCAGCAGCCAATATACTAGCGGGGGGGCTCCTCTCTACAATGAGCAGTTCTTC. This translates into CASSQYTSGGAPLYNEQFF.

The chain uses TRBV4-3 and TRBJ2-7; D gene unclear. The germline V gene encodes CDR1 LGHNA and CDR2 YSLEER. This CDR3 has 15 amino acids. Trimming pared 0 bases from V and 4 bases from J, leaving 13 bases between. The CDR3 region has the DNA TGCGCCAGCAGCCAAGAGCAAATAGGGTCATACGAGCAGTACTTC. This sequence encodes CASSQEQIGSYEQYF.

This clonotype was detected a few times. The chain has TRBV10-3 and TRBJ2-3; no definite D call. With 6 bases removed from V and 2 bases from J, the gap between germline ends came to 3 bases. Germline V gene sequence: CDR1 ENHRY, CDR2 SYGVKD. The CDR3 runs 11 residues. The CDR3 DNA sequence: TGTGCCATCAGAAACACAGATACGCAGTATTTT. This translates into CAIRNTDTQYF.

The chain links TRBV29-1 to TRBJ2-2, with D unresolved. The CDR3 runs to 10 residues. The germline V gene encodes CDR1 SQVTM and CDR2 ANQGSEA. Trimming took 3 bases from V and 4 from J, leaving 0 bases between them. This CDR3 reads CSVDTGELFF. The CDR3 bases are TGCAGCGTTGACACCGGGGAGCTGTTTTTT.

This clonotype showed up just a few times. The V call is TRBV15, the J call TRBJ2-2; 9 bases agree with TRBD2. V lost 3 bases to trimming and J lost 6 bases; unmatched junction nucleotides: 14. Germline lookup yields CDR1 LNHNV and CDR2 YYDKDF (reference sequence). The CDR3 has 18 residues. In DNA form, the CDR3 reads TGTGCCACCAGCAGTTACCCCCCACCCCTAGCGGGGCCCGGGGAGCTGTTTTTT. Amino acid sequence: CATSSYPPPLAGPGELFF.

This sequence joins TRBV3-1 and TRBJ1-4; D possibly corresponds to TRBD1 (6 bases). Germline V gene sequence: CDR1 LGHDT, CDR2 YNNKEL (reference sequence). Trimming took off 11 bases at V and 2 bases at J, with 27 bases between the two ends. This CDR3 has 18 amino acids. The CDR3 sequence: CAFSSPGGAVSTNEKLFF. The CDR3 DNA reads TGTGCCTTCAGTTCTCCCGGGGGGGCGGTGTCGACTAATGAAAAACTGTTTTTT.

A few counts support this clonotype. V usage is TRBV6-2 or TRBV6-3 and J usage is TRBJ1-2; D unresolved. This CDR3 region has 16 residues. In germline, CDR1 is MNHEY, CDR2 SVGEGT. Trimming removed 5 bases at V and 0 bases at J, with 16 bases between. The CDR3 here is CASSVGRIPSNYGYTF. In DNA, the CDR3 is TGTGCCAGCAGTGTGGGTCGGATTCCCTCTAACTATGGCTACACCTTC.

This clonotype showed up just a few times. The chain has TRBV28 and TRBJ2-5; D gene unclear. The CDR3 is made up of 13 amino acids. Trimming took off 6 bases at V and 5 bases at J, with 13 bases between the two ends. Per the germline V gene, CDR1 is MDHEN and CDR2 is SYDVKM. Here the CDR3 reads CASSLIPQETQYF. For the CDR3, the DNA is TGTGCCAGCAGCCTTATCCCCCAGGAGACCCAGTACTTC. Using reference TRBV28 and TRBJ2-5 for the parts outside the CDR3, the full variable domain is DVKVTQSSRYLVKRTGEKVFLECVQDMDHENMFWYRQDPGLGLRLIYFSYDVKMKEKGDIPEGYSVSREKKERFSLILESASTNQTSMYLCASSLIPQETQYFGPGTRLLVL.

This clonotype showed up just a few times. This chain joins TRBV6-2 or TRBV6-3 and TRBJ2-3, with D tentatively TRBD2 (6 bases). The CDR3 loop spans 15 amino acids. Germline CDR1 MNHEY, CDR2 SVGEGT. V lost 8 bases to trimming and J lost 0 bases, with 15 bases between them. For the CDR3, the DNA is TGTGCCAGCCGGGGGTTGGGGGTTAGCACAGATACGCAGTATTTT. Translated, it gives CASRGLGVSTDTQYF.

In this sample, this clonotype turned up a few times. The rearrangement uses TRBV29-1 and TRBJ2-5; the match to TRBD1 covers 7 bases. The V segment lost 8 bases and the J segment 1 base; nucleotides outside the gene matches: 4. The CDR3 contains 12 residues. Germline V CDR1 and CDR2: SQVTM, ANQGSEA. The CDR3 DNA sequence: TGCAGCATGAGGACAGGCCAAGAGACCCAGTACTTC. This encodes CSMRTGQETQYF.

The sample holds a few counts of this clonotype. The chain is built from TRBV6-2 or TRBV6-3 and TRBJ1-5; D is perhaps TRBD1 (5 bases). From germline, CDR1 is MNHEY and CDR2 SVGEGT. The CDR3 spans 13 residues. V gave up 3 bases and J gave up 5 bases, with 8 bases separating them. The CDR3 here is CASSYRGDQPQHF. The CDR3, as DNA: TGTGCCAGCAGTTATCGGGGGGATCAGCCCCAGCATTTT.

This rearrangement joins TRBV5-1 to TRBJ1-1; 8 bases line up with TRBD1. Trimming cost V 4 bases and J 5 bases; bases outside gene matches: 10. This CDR3 comprises 15 residues. Per the germline V gene, CDR1 is SGHRS and CDR2 is YFSETQ. This chain's CDR3 is CASSPSDRGGTEAFF. CDR3 coding DNA: TGCGCCAGCAGCCCCTCCGACAGGGGAGGGACTGAAGCTTTCTTT.

There are a few counts of this clonotype. The chain employs TRBV25-1 and TRBJ2-1, with 10 nucleotides matching TRBD2. The V gene's germline CDR1 is MGHDK and CDR2 SYGVNS. The CDR3 sequence is 17 residues long. The V segment lost 0 bases and the J segment 3 bases; nucleotides outside the gene matches: 5. The CDR3 sequence is CASSEYGQRGGYNEQFF. The CDR3 coding sequence is TGTGCCAGCAGTGAATATGGGCAGCGGGGGGGCTACAATGAGCAGTTCTTC.

In this sample, this clonotype turned up a few times. This chain joins TRBV5-1 and TRBJ2-7; 10 nucleotides match TRBD2. CDR3 length: 14 residues. Germline CDR1 is SGHRS and CDR2 is YFSETQ. Losses at the gene ends were 6 bases for V and 5 bases for J; bases not matched to a gene: 8. The CDR3 sequence is CASTKGGTSDEQYF. The CDR3 coding sequence is TGCGCCAGCACTAAGGGGGGGACTAGCGACGAGCAGTACTTC.

The CDR3 reads CASSFRLAGAGEQYF. The CDR3, as DNA: TGCGCCAGCAGCTTTCGACTAGCGGGGGCGGGGGAGCAGTACTTC. The chain joins TRBV5-1 to TRBJ2-7; 12 nucleotides line up with TRBD2. This CDR3 has 15 residues. CDR1 is SGHRS, CDR2 YFSETQ, per germline. V shed 2 bases and J 7 bases; nucleotides not matched to a gene: 7.

This clonotype came up many times. The J gene is TRBJ1-1, the V gene TRBV29-1; 9 positions agree with TRBD1. CDR3 size: 14 residues. CDR1 is SQVTM and CDR2 is ANQGSEA in the germline V gene. V lost 7 bases and J lost 5; bases outside the gene matches: 11. Written as DNA, the CDR3 is TGCAGCGGTTCGCCCGGGACAGGGAGGACTGAAGCTTTCTTT. Its protein is CSGSPGTGRTEAFF.

Worth noting for this clonotype: One end of the junction fails to match germline, which may point to a read error. The chain links TRBV29-1 to TRBJ2-1; 7 bases are a match to TRBD2. The CDR3 is 15 amino acids. Germline loops: CDR1 SQVTM, CDR2 ANQGSEA. CDR3: CSVRPFGGTYNVQFF. CDR3 coding DNA: TGCAGCGTCCGCCCCTTCGGGGGGACCTACAATGTGCAGTTCTTC.

In this sample, this clonotype turned up a few times. J is TRBJ2-7 and V is TRBV27, with 8 bases aligning to TRBD1. V gave up 1 base and J gave up 7 bases; unmatched junction bases: 6. Looked up from germline, CDR1 is MNHEY and CDR2 is SMNVEV (reference sequence). The CDR3 has 14 amino acids. The CDR3 region has the DNA TGTGCCAGCAGTTTATATCAGGGGGCAGGGGAGCAGTACTTC. This encodes CASSLYQGAGEQYF.